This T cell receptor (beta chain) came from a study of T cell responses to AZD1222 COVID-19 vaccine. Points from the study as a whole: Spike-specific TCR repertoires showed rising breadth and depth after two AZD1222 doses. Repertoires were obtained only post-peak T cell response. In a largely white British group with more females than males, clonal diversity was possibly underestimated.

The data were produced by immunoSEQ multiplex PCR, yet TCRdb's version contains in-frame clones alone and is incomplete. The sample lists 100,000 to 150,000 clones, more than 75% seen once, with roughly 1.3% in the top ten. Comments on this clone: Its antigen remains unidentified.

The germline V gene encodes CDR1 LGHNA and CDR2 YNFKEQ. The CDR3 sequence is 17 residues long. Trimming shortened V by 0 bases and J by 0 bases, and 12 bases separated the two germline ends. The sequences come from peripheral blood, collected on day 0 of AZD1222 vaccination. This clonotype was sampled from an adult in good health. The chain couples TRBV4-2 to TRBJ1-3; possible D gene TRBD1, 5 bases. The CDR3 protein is CASSQDWGPNSGNTIYF. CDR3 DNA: TGTGCCAGCAGCCAAGATTGGGGACCTAACTCTGGAAACACCATATATTTT.